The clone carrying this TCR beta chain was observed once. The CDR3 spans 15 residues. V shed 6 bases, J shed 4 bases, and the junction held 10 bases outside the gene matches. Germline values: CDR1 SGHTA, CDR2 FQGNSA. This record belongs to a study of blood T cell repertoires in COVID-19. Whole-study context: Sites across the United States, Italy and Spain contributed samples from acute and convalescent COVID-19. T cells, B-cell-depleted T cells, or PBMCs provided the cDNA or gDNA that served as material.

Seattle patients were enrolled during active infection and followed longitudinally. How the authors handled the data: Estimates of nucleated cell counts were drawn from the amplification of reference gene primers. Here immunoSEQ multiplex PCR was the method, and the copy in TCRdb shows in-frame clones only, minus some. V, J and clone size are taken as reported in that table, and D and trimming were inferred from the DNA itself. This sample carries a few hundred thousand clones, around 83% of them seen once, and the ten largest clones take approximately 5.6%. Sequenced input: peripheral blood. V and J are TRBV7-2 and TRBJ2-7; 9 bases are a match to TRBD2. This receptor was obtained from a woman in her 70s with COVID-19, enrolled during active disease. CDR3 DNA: TGTGCCAGCAGTTCTACCGGGACTAGCTTTTACGAGCAGTACTTC. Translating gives CASSSTGTSFYEQYF.